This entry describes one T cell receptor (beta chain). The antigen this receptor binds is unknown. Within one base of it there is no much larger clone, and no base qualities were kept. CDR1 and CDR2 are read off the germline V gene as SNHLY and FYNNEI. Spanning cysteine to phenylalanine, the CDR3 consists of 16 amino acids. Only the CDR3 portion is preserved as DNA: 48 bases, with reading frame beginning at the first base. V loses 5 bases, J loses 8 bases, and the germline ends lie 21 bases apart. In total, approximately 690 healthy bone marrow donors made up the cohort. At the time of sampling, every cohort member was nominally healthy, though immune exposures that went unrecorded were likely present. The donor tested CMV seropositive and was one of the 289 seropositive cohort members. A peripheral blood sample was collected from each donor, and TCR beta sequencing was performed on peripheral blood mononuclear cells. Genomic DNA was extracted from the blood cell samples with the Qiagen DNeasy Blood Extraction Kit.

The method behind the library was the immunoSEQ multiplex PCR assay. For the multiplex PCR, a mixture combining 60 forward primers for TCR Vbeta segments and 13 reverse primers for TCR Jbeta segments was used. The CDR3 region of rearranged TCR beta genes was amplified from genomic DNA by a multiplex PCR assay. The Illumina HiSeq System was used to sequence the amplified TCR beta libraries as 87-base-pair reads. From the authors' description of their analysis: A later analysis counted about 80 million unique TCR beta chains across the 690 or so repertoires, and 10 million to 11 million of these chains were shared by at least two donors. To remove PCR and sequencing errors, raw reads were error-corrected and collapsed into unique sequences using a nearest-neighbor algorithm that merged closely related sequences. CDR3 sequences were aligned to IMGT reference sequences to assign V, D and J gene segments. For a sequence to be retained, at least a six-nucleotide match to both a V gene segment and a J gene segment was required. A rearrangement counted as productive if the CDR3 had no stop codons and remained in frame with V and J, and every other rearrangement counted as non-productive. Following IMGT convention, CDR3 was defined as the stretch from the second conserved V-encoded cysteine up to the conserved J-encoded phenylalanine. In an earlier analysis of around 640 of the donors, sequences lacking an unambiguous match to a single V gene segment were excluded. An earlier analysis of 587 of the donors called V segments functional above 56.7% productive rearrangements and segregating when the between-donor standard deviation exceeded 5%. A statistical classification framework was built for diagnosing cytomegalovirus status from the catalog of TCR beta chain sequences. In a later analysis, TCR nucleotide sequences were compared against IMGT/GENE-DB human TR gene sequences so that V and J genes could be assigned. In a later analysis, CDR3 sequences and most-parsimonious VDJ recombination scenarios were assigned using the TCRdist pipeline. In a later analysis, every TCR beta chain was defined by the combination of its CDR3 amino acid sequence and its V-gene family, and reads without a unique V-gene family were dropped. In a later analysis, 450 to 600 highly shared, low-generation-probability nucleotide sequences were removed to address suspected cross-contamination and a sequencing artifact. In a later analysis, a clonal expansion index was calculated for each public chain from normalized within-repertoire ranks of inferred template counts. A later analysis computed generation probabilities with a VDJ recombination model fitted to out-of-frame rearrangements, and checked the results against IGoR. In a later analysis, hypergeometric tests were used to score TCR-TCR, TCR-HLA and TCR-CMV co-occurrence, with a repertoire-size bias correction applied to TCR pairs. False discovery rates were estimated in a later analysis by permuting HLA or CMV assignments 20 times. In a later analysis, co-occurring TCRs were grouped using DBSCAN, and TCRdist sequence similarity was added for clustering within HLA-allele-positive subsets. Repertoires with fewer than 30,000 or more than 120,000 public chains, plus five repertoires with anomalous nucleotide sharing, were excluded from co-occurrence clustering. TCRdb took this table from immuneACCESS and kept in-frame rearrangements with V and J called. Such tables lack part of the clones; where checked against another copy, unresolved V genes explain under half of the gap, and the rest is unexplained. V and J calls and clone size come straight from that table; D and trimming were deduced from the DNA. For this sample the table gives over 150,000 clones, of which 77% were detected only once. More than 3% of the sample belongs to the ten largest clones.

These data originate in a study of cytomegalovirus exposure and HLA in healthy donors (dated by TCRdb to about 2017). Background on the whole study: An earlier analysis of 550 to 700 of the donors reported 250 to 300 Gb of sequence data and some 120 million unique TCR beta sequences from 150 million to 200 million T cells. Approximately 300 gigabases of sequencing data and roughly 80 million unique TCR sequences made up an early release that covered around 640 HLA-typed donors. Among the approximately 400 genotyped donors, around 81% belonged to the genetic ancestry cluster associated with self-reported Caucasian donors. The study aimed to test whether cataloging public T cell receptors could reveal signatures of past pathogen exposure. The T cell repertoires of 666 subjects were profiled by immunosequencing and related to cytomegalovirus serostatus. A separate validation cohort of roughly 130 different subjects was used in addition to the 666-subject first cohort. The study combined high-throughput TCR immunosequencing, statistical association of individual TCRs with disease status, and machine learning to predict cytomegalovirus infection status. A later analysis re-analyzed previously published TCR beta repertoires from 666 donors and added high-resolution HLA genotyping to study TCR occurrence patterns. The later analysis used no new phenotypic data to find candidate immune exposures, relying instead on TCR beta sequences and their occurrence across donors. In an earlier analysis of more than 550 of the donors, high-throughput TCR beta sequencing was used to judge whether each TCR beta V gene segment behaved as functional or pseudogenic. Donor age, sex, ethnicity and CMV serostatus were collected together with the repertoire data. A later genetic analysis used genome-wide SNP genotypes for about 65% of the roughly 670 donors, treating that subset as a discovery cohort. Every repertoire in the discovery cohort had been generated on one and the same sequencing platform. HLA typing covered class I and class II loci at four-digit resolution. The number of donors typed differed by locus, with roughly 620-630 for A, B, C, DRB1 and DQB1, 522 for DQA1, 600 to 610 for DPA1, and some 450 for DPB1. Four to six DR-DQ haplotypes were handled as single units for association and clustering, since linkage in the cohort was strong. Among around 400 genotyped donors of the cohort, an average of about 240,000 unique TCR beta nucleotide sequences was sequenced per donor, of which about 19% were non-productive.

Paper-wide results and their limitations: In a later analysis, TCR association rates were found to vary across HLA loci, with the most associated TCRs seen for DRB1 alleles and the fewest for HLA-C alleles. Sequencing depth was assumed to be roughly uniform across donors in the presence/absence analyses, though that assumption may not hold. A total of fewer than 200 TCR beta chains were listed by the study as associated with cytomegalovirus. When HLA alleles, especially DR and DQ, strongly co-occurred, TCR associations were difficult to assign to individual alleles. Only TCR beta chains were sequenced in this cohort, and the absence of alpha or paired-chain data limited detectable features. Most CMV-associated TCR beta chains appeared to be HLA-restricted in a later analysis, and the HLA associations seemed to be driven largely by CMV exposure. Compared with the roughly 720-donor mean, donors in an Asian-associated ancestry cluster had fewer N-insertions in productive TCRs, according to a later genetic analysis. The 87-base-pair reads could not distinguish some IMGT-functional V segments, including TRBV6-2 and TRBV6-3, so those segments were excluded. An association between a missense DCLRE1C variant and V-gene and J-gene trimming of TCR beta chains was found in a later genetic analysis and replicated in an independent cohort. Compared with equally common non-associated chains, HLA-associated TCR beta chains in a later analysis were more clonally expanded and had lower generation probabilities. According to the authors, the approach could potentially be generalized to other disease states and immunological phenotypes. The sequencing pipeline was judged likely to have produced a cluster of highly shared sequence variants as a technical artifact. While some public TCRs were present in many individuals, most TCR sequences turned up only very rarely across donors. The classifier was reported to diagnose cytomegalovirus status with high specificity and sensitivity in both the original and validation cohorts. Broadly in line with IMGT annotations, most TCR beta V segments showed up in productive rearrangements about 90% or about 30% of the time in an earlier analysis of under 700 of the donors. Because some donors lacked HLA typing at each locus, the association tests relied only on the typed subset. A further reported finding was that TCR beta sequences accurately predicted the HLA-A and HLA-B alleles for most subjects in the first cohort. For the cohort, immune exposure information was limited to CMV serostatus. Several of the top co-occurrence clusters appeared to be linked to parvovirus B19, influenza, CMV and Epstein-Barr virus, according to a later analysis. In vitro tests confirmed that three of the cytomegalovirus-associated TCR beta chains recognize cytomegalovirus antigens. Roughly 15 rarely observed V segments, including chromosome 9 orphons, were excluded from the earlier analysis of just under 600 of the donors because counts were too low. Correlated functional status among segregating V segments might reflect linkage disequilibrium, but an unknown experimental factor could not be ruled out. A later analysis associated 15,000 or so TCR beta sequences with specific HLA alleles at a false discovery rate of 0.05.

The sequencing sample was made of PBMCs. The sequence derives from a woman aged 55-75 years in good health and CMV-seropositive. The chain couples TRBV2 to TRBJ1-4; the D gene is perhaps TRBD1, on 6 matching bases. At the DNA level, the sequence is TGTGCCAGCAGTCGACAGGCCGGGCGCGTCGCAGAAAAACTGTTTTTT. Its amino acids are CASSRQAGRVAEKLFF.